These 22 T cell receptor beta chains were all obtained from the same sample, sequenced in a study of T cell responses to AZD1222 COVID-19 vaccine (dated by TCRdb to the early 2020s). The sample's time point label, decoded: about 28 days (+/-7) after the second vaccine dose. Libraries were built with the immunoSEQ multiplex PCR assay. TCRdb holds this immuneACCESS table with in-frame rearrangements only. Some clones are missing; in checked studies, unresolved V genes explain under half, and the rest has no known cause. Recorded for this sample are 43,000 or so clones; about 92% of them occurred a single time. Over 35% of the sample comes from the top ten. The material was peripheral blood, obtained 28 days after the second AZD1222 dose. These receptors were taken from an adult who received the AZD1222 COVID-19 vaccine.

The genes are TRBV27 and TRBJ1-4, with TRBD1 identical over 9 bases. V was pared by 4 bases and J by 8 bases, with 8 bases of the junction left unmatched. There are 15 residues in the CDR3. CDR1 is MNHEY and CDR2 is SMNVEV in the germline V gene (reference sequence). CDR3 in DNA: TGTGCCAGCAGTTCCACGGGACAGGGTTTAGAAAAACTGTTTTTT. Amino acid sequence: CASSSTGQGLEKLFF.

The chain is built from TRBV12-5 and TRBJ2-7, with D possibly called TRBD1 or TRBD2 (5 bases each). CDR3 size: 14 residues. Germline values: CDR1 LGHNT, CDR2 FRNRAP. Deletions cut 5 bases from V and 9 bases from J, with 20 bases between. This CDR3 is CASGPGTYTFGQYF. The CDR3 nucleotides read TGTGCTAGTGGTCCCGGGACCTATACCTTCGGGCAGTACTTC.

This sequence joins TRBV5-6 and TRBJ1-1; D uncertain. The CDR3 is made up of 13 amino acids. The germline CDR1 and CDR2 sequences are SGHDT and YYEEEE. V lost 2 bases and J 4 bases, leaving 9 bases between the germline ends. The CDR3 is CASSFDLGTEAFF. The CDR3 bases are TGTGCCAGCAGCTTCGATTTAGGCACTGAAGCTTTCTTT.

This chain joins TRBV5-6 and TRBJ1-2, with 10 nucleotides matching TRBD1. V dropped 4 bases and J dropped 4; count of bases not matched to a gene: 7. The CDR3 is 15 residues long. The V gene's germline CDR1 is SGHDT and CDR2 YYEEEE. The CDR3 loop reads CASSPSGQGIYGYTF. In DNA form, the CDR3 reads TGTGCCAGCAGCCCCTCGGGACAGGGGATCTATGGCTACACCTTC. Variable domain in full (rest from reference TRBV5-6 and TRBJ1-2): DAGVTQSPTHLIKTRGQQVTLRCSPKSGHDTVSWYQQALGQGPQFIFQYYEEEERQRGNFPDRFSGHQFPNYSSELNVNALLLGDSALYLCASSPSGQGIYGYTFGSGTRLTVV.

The chain recombines TRBV5-8 with TRBJ2-5; 8 bases are a match to TRBD1. The junction had 7 bases not matched to a gene; V was cut back by 4 bases and J by 2 bases. This CDR3 is built from 15 residues. The germline V gene encodes CDR1 SGHTS and CDR2 YDEGEE. DNA for the CDR3: TGTGCCAGCAGCCCGGGGACAGGATGGCAAGAGACCCAGTACTTC. Encoded protein: CASSPGTGWQETQYF.

The chain uses TRBV24-1 and TRBJ2-3; 8 nucleotides match TRBD2. Germline-derived CDR1 and CDR2 are KGHDR and SFDVKD. This CDR3 spans 16 amino acids. With 3 bases clipped from V and 1 base from J, the junction kept 5 bases outside the gene matches. The CDR3 region is CATSDRGGMGTDTQYF. CDR3 sequence (DNA): TGTGCCACCAGTGATCGGGGGGGGATGGGCACAGATACGCAGTATTTT.

This clone was picked up one time. The chain couples TRBV4-1 to TRBJ2-3; maybe TRBD2 (6 bases). CDR3 length: 16 residues. Germline-derived CDR1 and CDR2 are MGHRA and YSYEKL. V shed 0 bases and J shed 2 bases, with 12 bases lying between them. Here the CDR3 DNA reads TGCGCCAGCAGCCAAGATTTGGGGGGTAACACAGATACGCAGTATTTT. This sequence encodes CASSQDLGGNTDTQYF.

The chain joins TRBV12-3 or TRBV12-4 to TRBJ2-1; D gene uncertain. The CDR3 has 12 residues. With 5 bases removed from V and 6 bases from J, the gap between germline ends came to 8 bases. The CDR3 DNA reads as TGTGCCAGCAGTCATCCTAGCAATGAGCAGTTCTTC. Its translation: CASSHPSNEQFF.

The CDR3 DNA reads TGTGCCAGCAGCTTAGCCCCCAAATCAGTCTACGAGCAGTACTTC. This sequence encodes CASSLAPKSVYEQYF. The rearrangement uses TRBV7-2 and TRBJ2-7, with D unresolved. V was cut by 0 bases and J by 3 bases, with 12 bases left in between. Per the germline V gene, CDR1 is SGHTA and CDR2 is FQGNSA. CDR3 length equals 15 residues.

J is TRBJ1-1 and V is TRBV5-4; weak D call: TRBD1 (5 bases). CDR1 and CDR2 (germline): SGHNT, YYREEE (reference sequence). The CDR3 length is 16 residues. The V end lost 0 bases, the J end lost 0 bases, and 12 bases lay between the germline ends. For the CDR3, the DNA is TGTGCCAGCAGCTTGGGAGGAACAGGCGTGAACACTGAAGCTTTCTTT. Its translation is CASSLGGTGVNTEAFF.

V and J are TRBV5-1 and TRBJ1-1; no firm D call. The CDR3 is 13 residues long. Germline V gives CDR1 SGHRS, CDR2 YFSETQ. Trimming shortened V by 2 bases and J by 2 bases, and 7 bases separated the two germline ends. The CDR3 here is CASSLPPNTEAFF. As DNA, the CDR3 is TGCGCCAGCAGCTTACCACCAAACACTGAAGCTTTCTTT.

The chain employs TRBV30 and TRBJ1-1; a weak D match, TRBD1 (6 bases). Germline assignment: CDR1 GTSNPN and CDR2 SVGIG (reference sequence). The CDR3 covers 13 residues. V was clipped by 5 bases and J by 5 bases, with 15 bases between them. CDR3 in DNA: TGTGCCTGGCTTAGGGGGGGTAGAACTGAAGCTTTCTTT. This translates into CAWLRGGRTEAFF.

The chain carries TRBV2 and TRBJ2-1, with D hard to call. CDR3 length equals 15 residues. Trimming shortened V by 2 bases and J by 5 bases, and 13 bases separated the two germline ends. Germline CDR1 and CDR2: SNHLY and FYNNEI. The CDR3 loop reads CASSESPTQNNEQFF. CDR3 nucleotides: TGTGCCAGCAGTGAATCCCCGACTCAGAACAATGAGCAGTTCTTC.

This chain connects TRBV6-5 to TRBJ2-1, with 9 nucleotides matching TRBD1. The CDR3 length is 13 residues. The V segment lost 4 bases and the J segment 10 bases; nucleotides outside the gene matches: 5. Germline assignment: CDR1 MNHEY and CDR2 SVGAGI. This CDR3 is CASSLTGTGEQFF. CDR3 nucleotides: TGTGCCAGCAGTTTAACCGGGACAGGGGAGCAGTTCTTC.

This rearrangement joins TRBV20-1 to TRBJ1-1; D unresolved. Germline V gene lookup returns CDR1 DFQATT and CDR2 SNEGSKA (reference sequence). This CDR3 has 11 amino acids. The CDR3 protein is CSVNSGFEAFF. The CDR3 bases are TGCTCAGTGAATAGCGGTTTTGAAGCTTTCTTT.

This rearrangement joins TRBV29-1 to TRBJ1-2; 8 bases match TRBD1. The CDR3 has 12 residues. Trimming removed 7 bases from V and 4 bases from J; junction bases left unmatched: 5. In germline, CDR1 is SQVTM, CDR2 ANQGSEA. The CDR3 DNA follows: TGCAGCGCCGGGGACAGGAGCTATGGCTACACCTTC. This codes for CSAGDRSYGYTF.

This CDR3 reads CASSLGGQFNQPQHF. DNA for the CDR3: TGTGCCAGCAGCTTAGGGGGACAGTTCAATCAGCCCCAGCATTTT. The chain uses TRBV7-9 and TRBJ1-5; TRBD1 matches at 7 bases. Germline V gene lookup returns CDR1 SEHNR and CDR2 FQNEAQ (reference sequence). V lost 1 base and J lost 3; bases outside the gene matches: 3. The CDR3 runs 15 residues.

This clone was detected once. This chain uses TRBV6-5 with TRBJ1-6; TRBD1 matches at 7 bases. CDR3 length equals 15 residues. The V segment lost 6 bases and the J segment 9 bases; nucleotides outside the gene matches: 11. CDR1 and CDR2 (germline): MNHEY, SVGAGI. Here the CDR3 reads CASSARQGESSPLHF. CDR3 nucleotide sequence: TGTGCCAGCAGCGCACGTCAGGGGGAGAGTTCACCCCTCCACTTT.

The chain recombines TRBV19 with TRBJ1-2; D unresolved. The CDR3 sequence is 15 residues long. CDR1 and CDR2 (germline): LNHDA, SQIVND (reference sequence). V was pared by 5 bases and J by 0 bases, with 13 bases between. The CDR3 sequence is CASSETLHSNYGYTF. The CDR3 DNA reads as TGTGCCAGTAGTGAGACACTTCATTCTAACTATGGCTACACCTTC.

The CDR3 sequence is CASSFLQVAAGELFF. For the CDR3, the DNA is TGTGCCAGCAGCTTCTTGCAGGTTGCGGCTGGGGAGCTGTTTTTT. V usage is TRBV11-2 and J usage is TRBJ2-2; D gene uncertain. The CDR3 contains 15 residues. Per germline, CDR1 SGHAT and CDR2 FQNNGV. Deletions cut 3 bases from V and 8 bases from J, with 16 bases between.

The V call is TRBV12-5, the J call TRBJ2-7, with TRBD1 identical over 10 bases. Per the germline V gene, CDR1 is LGHNT and CDR2 is FRNRAP. This CDR3 spans 15 amino acids. Trimming took 2 bases from V and 4 from J; bases not matched to a gene: 5. The CDR3 region has the DNA TGTGCTAGTGGTTTGCCCCCGGGACAGGGGTACGAGCAGTACTTC. Its protein is CASGLPPGQGYEQYF.

The chain joins TRBV5-4 to TRBJ2-1; the D gene is possibly TRBD2 (6 bases). Germline V gene data show CDR1 as SGHNT and CDR2 as YYREEE (reference sequence). CDR3 length equals 15 residues. V was shortened by 2 bases and J by 0 bases, with 9 bases between the two germline ends. The CDR3 nucleotides are TGTGCCAGCAGCTTCATGCGGGGCTCCTACAATGAGCAGTTCTTC. The encoded protein is CASSFMRGSYNEQFF. Using reference TRBV5-4 and TRBJ2-1 for the parts outside the CDR3, the full variable domain is ETGVTQSPTHLIKTRGQQVTLRCSSQSGHNTVSWYQQALGQGPQFIFQYYREEENGRGNFPPRFSGLQFPNYSSELNVNALELDDSALYLCASSFMRGSYNEQFFGPGTRLTVL.